This TCR beta chain was obtained from a study of blood T cell repertoires in COVID-19. Study-wide context: Recovery meant two consecutive negative NP/OP PCR tests, professional clearance, or resolved symptoms. T cells, B-cell-depleted T cells, or PBMCs supplied cDNA or gDNA.

This clone was found once. The CDR3 spans 11 residues. The V end was cut by 1 base, the J end by 6 bases, with 6 bases between. CDR1 is DFQATT and CDR2 is SNEGSKA in the germline V gene (reference sequence). TCRdb's copy holds only in-frame clones and misses some; the assay was immunoSEQ multiplex PCR. This table holds some 160,000 clones, 79% found once. Researchers sorted participants into cohorts using their self-reported clinical history. The chain carries TRBV20-1 and TRBJ1-1; D perhaps matches TRBD1 (5 bases). The sequencing input was PBMCs or T cells enriched from blood (not recorded which). The clonotype was recovered from a woman in her 70s in a cohort exposed to, infected with or recovered from COVID-19 (not recorded which). This CDR3 is CSARGGPEAFF. CDR3 DNA sequence: TGCAGTGCTAGAGGGGGCCCTGAAGCTTTCTTT.